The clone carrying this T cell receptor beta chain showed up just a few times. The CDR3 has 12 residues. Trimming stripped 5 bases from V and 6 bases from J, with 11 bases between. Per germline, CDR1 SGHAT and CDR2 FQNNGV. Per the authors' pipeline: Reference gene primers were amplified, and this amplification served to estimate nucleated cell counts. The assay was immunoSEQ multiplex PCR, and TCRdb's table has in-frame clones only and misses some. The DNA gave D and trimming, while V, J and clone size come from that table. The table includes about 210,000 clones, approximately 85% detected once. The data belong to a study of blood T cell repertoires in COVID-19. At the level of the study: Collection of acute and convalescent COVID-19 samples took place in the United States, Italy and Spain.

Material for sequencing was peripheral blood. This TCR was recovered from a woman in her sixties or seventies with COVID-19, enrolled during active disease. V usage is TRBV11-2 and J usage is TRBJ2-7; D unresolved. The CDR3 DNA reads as TGTGCCAGCAGCCTACAGATGGGCGAGCAGTACTTC. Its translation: CASSLQMGEQYF.